This TCR beta chain was sequenced in a study of cytomegalovirus exposure and HLA in healthy donors. Overall study findings and caveats: An analysis done earlier found most TCR beta V segments productive about 87% or about 30% of the time. The study reported that TCR beta sequences accurately predicted HLA-A and HLA-B alleles in most subjects.

A multiplex PCR was run with 60 Vbeta primers and 13 Jbeta primers. The assay was immunoSEQ multiplex PCR, and TCRdb's table has in-frame clones only and misses some. This sample contains around 130,000 clones. Concerning this clone: Its antigen is currently unknown.

Germline CDR1 and CDR2: SNHLY and FYNNEI. This CDR3 is 15 amino acids long. V was trimmed by 2 bases and J by 3 bases, leaving 13 bases between them. The sequence was obtained from a woman in her sixties in good health and CMV-seronegative. The V call is TRBV2, the J call TRBJ1-2, with D tentatively TRBD1 (6 bases). The material sequenced was PBMCs. CDR3 protein: CASSERTAEHYGYTF. As DNA, the CDR3 is TGTGCCAGCAGTGAACGGACAGCCGAACACTATGGCTACACCTTC.